Following are 20 T cell receptor beta chains from one sample sequenced in a study of spatial heterogeneity in lung cancer. TCRdb reanalysed the 5' RACE reads using MiXCR and keeps one entry per CDR3 protein. The sample includes 9,500 to 10,000 distinct CDR3 sequences, 3% to 4.5% of them seen just once. The time point is: blood taken at disease recurrence. Whole RNA obtained from tumor, nontumor lung or frozen PBMC underwent sequencing without sorting. The source material was PBMCs, sampled at recurrence. The receptors shown here come from a female donor with early-stage non-small cell lung cancer.

This clonotype appeared a few times. A library made for alpha chains picked up this beta chain off target, so its size means little. V usage is TRBV7-9 and J usage is TRBJ2-3, with TRBD2 matching 9 bases. From germline, CDR1 is SEHNR and CDR2 FQNEAQ (reference sequence). The J segment lost 1 base and the V segment lost 5 bases, leaving 10 bases of the junction unmatched. This CDR3 is built from 17 residues. This CDR3 reads CASSPKKRGDRTDTQYF. The DNA for the CDR3 is TGTGCCAGCAGCCCAAAAAAGCGGGGGGACCGCACAGATACGCAGTATTTT.

By sample share, this clonotype is medium-sized. This beta chain is an unintended read in a library built for alpha chains; its size means little. J is TRBJ2-3 and V is TRBV11-1; 8 bases map to TRBD2. Germline V gene data show CDR1 as SGHAT and CDR2 as FQDESV (reference sequence). The length of the CDR3 is 15 residues. V dropped 2 bases and J dropped 1; count of bases not matched to a gene: 2. CDR3 coding DNA: TGTGCCAGCAGCTTACCGCGGGGGGGCACAGATACGCAGTATTTT. As protein: CASSLPRGGTDTQYF.

This clonotype has a count of ten or more. This beta chain came through as a stray read in a library set up for alpha chains, and its size says little. The chain is built from TRBV6-2 or TRBV6-3 and TRBJ2-5, with a weak D call TRBD2 (7 bases). The V gene's germline CDR1 is MNHEY and CDR2 SVGEGT. The CDR3 sequence is 15 residues long. The ends were cut back, 2 bases at V and 5 bases at J, with 15 bases in the middle. CDR3 sequence reads: CASSYGGAQTETQYF. CDR3 sequence (DNA): TGTGCCAGCAGTTACGGGGGGGCCCAGACGGAGACCCAGTACTTC.

This clonotype has a count of ten or more. The library was prepared for alpha chains; this beta chain is a stray read, so its frequency means little. The rearrangement joins TRBV5-1 to TRBJ2-5, with D possibly TRBD2 on 5 matching bases. The CDR3 consists of 13 residues. V shed 2 bases and J shed 5 bases, with 10 bases lying between them. Germline V lookup: CDR1 SGHRS, CDR2 YFSETQ. The CDR3 region has the DNA TGCGCCAGCAGCTTCTTCCCGGGGGAGACCCAGTACTTC. This codes for CASSFFPGETQYF.

A remark on this clonotype: Because the library targeted alpha chains, this beta chain is an off-target read whose size means little. The J gene is TRBJ2-3, the V gene TRBV12-3 or TRBV12-4, with TRBD2 matching over 9 bases. This CDR3 contains 15 residues. With 3 bases clipped from V and 6 bases from J, the junction kept 7 bases outside the gene matches. As DNA, the CDR3 is TGTGCCAGCAGTTTTGGCGGGGGGGCCTGGGATACGCAGTATTTT. It is translated as CASSFGGGAWDTQYF.

Many counts were recorded for this clonotype. Found in a library prepared for alpha chains, this beta chain is an off-target read, and its abundance has little meaning. The rearrangement uses TRBV29-1 and TRBJ2-1; TRBD1 aligns across 8 bases. The germline V gene encodes CDR1 SQVTM and CDR2 ANQGSEA. The CDR3 is made up of 15 amino acids. J lost 5 bases, V lost 4 bases, and 10 bases had no gene match. CDR3 coding DNA: TGCAGCGTTGGGGCAGGGGGCCGTTTGGACAATGAGCAGTTCTTC. Its protein product is CSVGAGGRLDNEQFF.

This clonotype was seen just once. This beta chain represents an off-target read in a library built for alpha chains; its size is of limited meaning. This chain connects TRBV3-1 to TRBJ2-5; TRBD2 matches at 10 bases. This CDR3 contains 17 residues. After removal of 6 bases from V and 2 bases from J, the junction contained 12 bases not matched to a gene. From germline, CDR1 is LGHDT and CDR2 YNNKEL (reference sequence). The CDR3, as DNA: TGTGCCAGCAGACAACTAGCGGGGCCAGGTGAACAAGAGACCCAGTACTTC. This codes for CASRQLAGPGEQETQYF.

This clonotype was counted many times. With the library built for alpha chains, this beta chain is off target and its frequency is not meaningful. The chain is built from TRBV15 and TRBJ2-7; 8 nucleotides align to TRBD2. Per germline, CDR1 LNHNV and CDR2 YYDKDF (reference sequence). The CDR3 extends over 17 amino acids. After removal of 0 bases from V and 6 bases from J, the junction contained 13 bases not matched to a gene. The CDR3 protein is CATSRDRLGLAPSEQYF. CDR3 DNA: TGTGCCACCAGCAGAGATCGGCTTGGACTAGCCCCCTCCGAGCAGTACTTC.

This clonotype has a count of ten or more. This beta chain slipped into a library made for alpha chains as a stray read, so its size is not meaningful. The chain joins TRBV29-1 to TRBJ2-7; D could derive from TRBD1 or TRBD2 (5 bases each). The CDR3 covers 13 residues. V lost 6 bases and J 6 bases, leaving 18 bases between the germline ends. The germline CDR1 and CDR2 sequences are SQVTM and ANQGSEA. The CDR3 sequence: CSVSRNRDAEQYF. The CDR3 DNA reads TGCAGCGTGTCCCGCAACCGGGACGCCGAGCAGTACTTC.

This clonotype was recorded many times. This beta chain lies outside the target of a library built for alpha chains; its clone size means little. The chain uses TRBV7-2 and TRBJ1-2; 7 nucleotides align to TRBD1. V dropped 5 bases and J dropped 0; count of bases not matched to a gene: 3. CDR1 SGHTA and CDR2 FQGNSA come from the germline V gene. The CDR3 is 14 residues long. The CDR3 bases are TGTGCCAGCAGCCAGGGGGGGTCTAACTATGGCTACACCTTC. Protein sequence: CASSQGGSNYGYTF.

This clonotype came up a few times. This beta chain is a stray sequence in a library constructed for alpha chains; its clone size is not meaningful. The CDR3 sequence is CASSYGTIYNEQFF. The CDR3 region has the DNA TGTGCCAGCAGCTATGGGACTATTTACAATGAGCAGTTCTTC. The rearrangement uses TRBV7-2 and TRBJ2-1; 7 bases map to TRBD2. Trimming at V came to 4 bases and at J to 4 bases, leaving 4 bases not matched to a gene. The V gene's germline CDR1 is SGHTA and CDR2 FQGNSA. The CDR3 totals 14 residues.

This clonotype is medium-sized. This beta chain came through as a stray read in a library set up for alpha chains, and its size says little. The rearrangement links TRBV28 to TRBJ2-7, with D possibly matching TRBD2 (6 bases). V lost 1 base and J lost 4, with 11 bases in between. Germline CDR1 MDHEN, CDR2 SYDVKM. The CDR3 extends over 14 amino acids. DNA of the CDR3: TGTGCCAGCAGTTTATCGATGGGGGGATACGAGCAGTACTTC. Translation: CASSLSMGGYEQYF.

In this sample, this clonotype turned up many times. Since it is a stray read in a library aimed at alpha chains, this beta chain has a size that is not meaningful. This chain uses TRBV6-5 with TRBJ1-1; D ambiguous. Per germline, CDR1 MNHEY and CDR2 SVGAGI. The CDR3 has 15 residues. Trimming took 0 bases from V and 4 from J, leaving 12 bases between them. The CDR3 spells CASSYSALSATEAFF. As DNA, the CDR3 is TGTGCCAGCAGTTACTCTGCTCTCTCGGCCACTGAAGCTTTCTTT.

By sample fraction, this clonotype is medium-sized. Found in a library prepared for alpha chains, this beta chain is an off-target read, and its abundance has little meaning. The genes are TRBV28 and TRBJ2-1; 8 nucleotides match TRBD2. The CDR3 runs 17 residues. CDR1 is MDHEN, CDR2 SYDVKM, per germline. V was clipped by 0 bases and J by 3 bases; unmatched bases: 7. CDR3: CASSLWKAGANYNEQFF. Written as DNA, the CDR3 is TGTGCCAGCAGTTTATGGAAAGCGGGGGCCAACTACAATGAGCAGTTCTTC. Full variable domain (rest looked up from reference TRBV28 and TRBJ2-1): DVKVTQSSRYLVKRTGEKVFLECVQDMDHENMFWYRQDPGLGLRLIYFSYDVKMKEKGDIPEGYSVSREKKERFSLILESASTNQTSMYLCASSLWKAGANYNEQFFGPGTRLTVL.

This clonotype was observed many times. Since the library was made to target alpha chains, this beta chain is a stray read and its abundance is not meaningful. The genes are TRBV6-6 and TRBJ2-7; TRBD2 aligns across 11 bases. The CDR3 consists of 15 residues. Germline V gene lookup returns CDR1 MNHNY and CDR2 SVGAGI (reference sequence). V trimming: 5 bases; J trimming: 2 bases; junction bases outside the gene matches: 5. The CDR3 region has the DNA TGTGCCAGCAGTGATCTTAGCGGGGGGGCCTACGAGCAGTACTTC. Translating it yields CASSDLSGGAYEQYF.

This clonotype has at least ten counts. For a library built for alpha chains, this beta chain is a stray read; little rests on its size. This rearrangement joins TRBV15 to TRBJ2-6; D gene uncertain. Trimming took off 0 bases at V and 0 bases at J, with 3 bases between the two ends. Germline CDR1 and CDR2: LNHNV and YYDKDF (reference sequence). This CDR3 comprises 15 residues. CDR3 sequence (DNA): TGTGCCACCAGCAGAGACAACTCTGGGGCCAACGTCCTGACTTTC. Residues: CATSRDNSGANVLTF.

This clonotype was detected ten times or more. This beta chain came through as a stray read in a library set up for alpha chains, and its size says little. This chain links TRBV5-1 with TRBJ2-3, with D perhaps TRBD2 (5 bases). CDR3 size: 13 residues. Germline assignment: CDR1 SGHRS and CDR2 YFSETQ. The ends were cut back, 0 bases at V and 4 bases at J, with 6 bases in the middle. The CDR3 is CASSLAGADTQYF. CDR3 in DNA: TGCGCCAGCAGCTTGGCCGGGGCAGATACGCAGTATTTT.

Ten or more counts support this clonotype. A library made for alpha chains picked up this beta chain off target, so its size means little. The rearrangement joins TRBV11-2 to TRBJ2-5; D tentatively reads TRBD1 or TRBD2 (5 bases each). Deletions cut 1 base from V and 5 bases from J, with 11 bases between. Germline V gene lookup returns CDR1 SGHAT and CDR2 FQNNGV. This CDR3 spans 14 amino acids. CDR3 coding DNA: TGTGCCAGCAGCTTAGCCGGGGCCGGCGAGACCCAGTACTTC. Translation gives CASSLAGAGETQYF.

In this sample, this clonotype turned up many times. This beta chain is off target for a library built for alpha chains, so its abundance means little. The chain carries TRBV21-1 and TRBJ2-3; the table's D call TRBD1 went unverified against the DNA. TRBV21-1 is designated a pseudogene. The CDR3 extends over 16 amino acids. CDR3 region: CASSTTLTGSTDTQYF. CDR3 in DNA: TGTGCCAGCAGTACAACGCTGACAGGGAGCACAGATACGCAGTATTTT.

This clonotype was seen ten or more times. This beta chain is a stray sequence in a library constructed for alpha chains; its clone size is not meaningful. The gene calls are TRBV3-1 and TRBJ2-2; a possible D gene is TRBD1 (5 bases). The CDR3 covers 15 residues. Germline lookup yields CDR1 LGHDT and CDR2 YNNKEL (reference sequence). Trimming pared 7 bases from V and 0 bases from J, leaving 12 bases between. Here the CDR3 reads CASTPRTTNTGELFF. The CDR3 DNA follows: TGTGCCAGCACCCCAAGGACAACGAACACCGGGGAGCTGTTTTTT.